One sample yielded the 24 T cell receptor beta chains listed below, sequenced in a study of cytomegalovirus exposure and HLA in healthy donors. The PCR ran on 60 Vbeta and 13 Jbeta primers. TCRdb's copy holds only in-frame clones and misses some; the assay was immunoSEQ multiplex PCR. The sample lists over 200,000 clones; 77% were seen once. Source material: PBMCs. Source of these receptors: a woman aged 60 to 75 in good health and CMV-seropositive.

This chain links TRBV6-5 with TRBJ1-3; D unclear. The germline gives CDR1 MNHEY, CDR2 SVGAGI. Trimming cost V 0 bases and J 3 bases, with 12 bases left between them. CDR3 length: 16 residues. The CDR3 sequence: CASSYSPRVLGNTIYF. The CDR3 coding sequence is TGTGCCAGCAGTTACTCGCCGAGAGTTCTTGGAAACACCATATATTTT.

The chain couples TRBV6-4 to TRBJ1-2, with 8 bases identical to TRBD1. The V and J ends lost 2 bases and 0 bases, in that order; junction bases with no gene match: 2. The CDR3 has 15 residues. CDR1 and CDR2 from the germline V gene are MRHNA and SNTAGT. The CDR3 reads CASSDPGQANYGYTF. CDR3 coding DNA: TGTGCCAGCAGTGACCCGGGACAGGCTAACTATGGCTACACCTTC.

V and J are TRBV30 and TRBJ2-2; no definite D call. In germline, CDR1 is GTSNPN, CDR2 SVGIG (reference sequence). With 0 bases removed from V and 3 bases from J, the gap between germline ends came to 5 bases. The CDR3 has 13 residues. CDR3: CAWSVRDTGELFF. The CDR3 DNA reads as TGTGCCTGGAGTGTACGGGACACCGGGGAGCTGTTTTTT.

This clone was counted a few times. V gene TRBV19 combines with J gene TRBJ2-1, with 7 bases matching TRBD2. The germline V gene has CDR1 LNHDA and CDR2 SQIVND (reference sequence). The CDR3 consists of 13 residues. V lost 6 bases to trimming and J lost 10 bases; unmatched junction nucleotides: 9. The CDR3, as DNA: TGTGCCAGTAGATCGTCCCCTAGCGGAGAGCAGTTCTTC. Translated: CASRSSPSGEQFF.

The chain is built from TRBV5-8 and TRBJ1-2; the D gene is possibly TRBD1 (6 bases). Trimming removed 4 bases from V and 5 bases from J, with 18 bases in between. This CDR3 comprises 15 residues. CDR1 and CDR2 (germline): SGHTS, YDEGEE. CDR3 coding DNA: TGTGCCAGCAGCGCGGCTCCTGGGGGCCTATATGGCTACACCTTC. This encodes CASSAAPGGLYGYTF. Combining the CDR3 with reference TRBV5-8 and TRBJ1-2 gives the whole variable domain EAGVTQSPTHLIKTRGQQATLRCSPISGHTSVYWYQQALGLGLQFLLWYDEGEERNRGNFPPRFSGRQFPNYSSELNVNALELEDSALYLCASSAAPGGLYGYTFGSGTRLTVV.

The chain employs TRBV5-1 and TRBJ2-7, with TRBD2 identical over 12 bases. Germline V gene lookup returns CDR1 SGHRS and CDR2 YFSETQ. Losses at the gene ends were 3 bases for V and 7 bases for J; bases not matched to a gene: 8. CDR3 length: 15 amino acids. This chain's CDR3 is CASSSPGLAGKEQYF. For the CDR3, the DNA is TGCGCCAGCAGCTCGCCGGGACTAGCGGGCAAAGAGCAGTACTTC.

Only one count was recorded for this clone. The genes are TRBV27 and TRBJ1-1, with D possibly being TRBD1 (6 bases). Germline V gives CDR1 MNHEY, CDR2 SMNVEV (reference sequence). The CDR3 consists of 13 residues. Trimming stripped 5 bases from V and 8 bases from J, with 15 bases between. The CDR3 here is CASSTRQGTEAFF. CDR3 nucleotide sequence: TGTGCCAGCAGTACCAGGCAGGGGACAGAAGCTTTCTTT.

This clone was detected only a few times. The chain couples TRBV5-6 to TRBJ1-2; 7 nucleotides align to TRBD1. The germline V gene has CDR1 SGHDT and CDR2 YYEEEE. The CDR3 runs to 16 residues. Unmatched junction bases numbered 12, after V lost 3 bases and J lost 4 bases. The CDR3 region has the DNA TGTGCCAGCAGCTCACTGACAGGGTCAAATACCTATGGCTACACCTTC. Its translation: CASSSLTGSNTYGYTF.

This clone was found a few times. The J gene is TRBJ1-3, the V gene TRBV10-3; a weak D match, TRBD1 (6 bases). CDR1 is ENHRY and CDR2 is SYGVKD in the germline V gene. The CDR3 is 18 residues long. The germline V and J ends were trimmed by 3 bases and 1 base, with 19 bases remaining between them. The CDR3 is CAISDIGQSFSSGNTIYF. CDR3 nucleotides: TGTGCCATCAGTGATATAGGACAGTCCTTTTCTTCTGGAAACACCATATATTTT.

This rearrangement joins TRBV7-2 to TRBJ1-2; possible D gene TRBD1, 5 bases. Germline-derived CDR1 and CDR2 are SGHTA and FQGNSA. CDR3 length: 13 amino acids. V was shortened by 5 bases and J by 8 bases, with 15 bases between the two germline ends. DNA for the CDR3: TGTGCCAGCAGCCCCCGGGGGAAGAGGGGCTACACCTTC. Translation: CASSPRGKRGYTF. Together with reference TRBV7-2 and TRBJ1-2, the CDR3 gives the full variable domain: GAGVSQSPSNKVTEKGKDVELRCDPISGHTALYWYRQSLGQGLEFLIYFQGNSAPDKSGLPSDRFSAERTGGSVSTLTIQRTQQEDSAVYLCASSPRGKRGYTFGSGTRLTVV.

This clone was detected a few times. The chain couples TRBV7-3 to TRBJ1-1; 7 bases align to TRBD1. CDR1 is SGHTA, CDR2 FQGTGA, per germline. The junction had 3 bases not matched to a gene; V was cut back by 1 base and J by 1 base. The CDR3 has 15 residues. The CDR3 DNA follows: TGTGCCAGCAGCTTAATGGGGACAGCGAACACTGAAGCTTTCTTT. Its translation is CASSLMGTANTEAFF.

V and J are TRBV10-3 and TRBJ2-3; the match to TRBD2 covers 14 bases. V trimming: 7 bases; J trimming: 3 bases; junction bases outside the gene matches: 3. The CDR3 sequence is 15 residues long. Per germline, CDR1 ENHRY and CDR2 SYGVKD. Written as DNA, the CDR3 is TGTGCCATCATGAGGACTAGCGGGAGGACAGATACGCAGTATTTT. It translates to CAIMRTSGRTDTQYF.

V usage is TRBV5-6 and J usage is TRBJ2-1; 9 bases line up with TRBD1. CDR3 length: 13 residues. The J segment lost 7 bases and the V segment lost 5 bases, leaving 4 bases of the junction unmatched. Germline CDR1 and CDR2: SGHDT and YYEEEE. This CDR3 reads CASRGQGLNEQFF. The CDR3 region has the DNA TGTGCCAGCAGGGGACAGGGTTTGAATGAGCAGTTCTTC.

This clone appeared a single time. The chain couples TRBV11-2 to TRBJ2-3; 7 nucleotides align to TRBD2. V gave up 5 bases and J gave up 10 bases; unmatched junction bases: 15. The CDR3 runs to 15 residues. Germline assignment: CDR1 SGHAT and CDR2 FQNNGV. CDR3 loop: CASSPGTTFPSAQYF. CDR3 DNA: TGTGCCAGCAGCCCCGGGACTACCTTTCCCTCGGCGCAGTATTTT.

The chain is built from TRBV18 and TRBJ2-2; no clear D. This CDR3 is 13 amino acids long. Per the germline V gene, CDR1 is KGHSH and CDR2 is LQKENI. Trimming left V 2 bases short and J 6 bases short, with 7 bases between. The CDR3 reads CASSPDTPGELFF. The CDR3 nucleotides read TGTGCCAGCTCACCAGACACCCCCGGGGAGCTGTTTTTT.

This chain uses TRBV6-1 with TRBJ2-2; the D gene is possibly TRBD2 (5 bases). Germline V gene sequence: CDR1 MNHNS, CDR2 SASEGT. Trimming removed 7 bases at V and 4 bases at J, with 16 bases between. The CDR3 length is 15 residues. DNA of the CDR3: TGTGCCAGCACTTTGCCCCGGACTTCCACCGGGGAGCTGTTTTTT. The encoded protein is CASTLPRTSTGELFF.

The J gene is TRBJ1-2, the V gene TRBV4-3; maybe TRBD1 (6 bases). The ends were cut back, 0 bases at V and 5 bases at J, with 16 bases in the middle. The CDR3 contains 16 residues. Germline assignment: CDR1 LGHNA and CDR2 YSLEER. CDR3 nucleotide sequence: TGCGCCAGCAGCCAAGATTTGAGTCAGGGGCGGTATGGCTACACCTTC. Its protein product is CASSQDLSQGRYGYTF.

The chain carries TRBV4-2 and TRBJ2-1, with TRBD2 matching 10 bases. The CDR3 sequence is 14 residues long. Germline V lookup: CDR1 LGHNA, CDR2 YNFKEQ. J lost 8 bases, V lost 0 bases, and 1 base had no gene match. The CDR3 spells CASSQDGLADEQFF. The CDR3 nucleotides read TGTGCCAGCAGCCAAGACGGACTAGCGGATGAGCAGTTCTTC.

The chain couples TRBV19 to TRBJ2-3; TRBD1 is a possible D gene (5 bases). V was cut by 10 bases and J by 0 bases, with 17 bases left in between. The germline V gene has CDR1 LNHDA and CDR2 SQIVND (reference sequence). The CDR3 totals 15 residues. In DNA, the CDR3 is TGTGCCACCTCCCGGGCGGACACTAGCACAGATACGCAGTATTTT. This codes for CATSRADTSTDTQYF. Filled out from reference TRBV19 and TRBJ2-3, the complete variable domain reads DGGITQSPKYLFRKEGQNVTLSCEQNLNHDAMYWYRQDPGQGLRLIYYSQIVNDFQKGDIAEGYSVSREKKESFPLTVTSAQKNPTAFYLCATSRADTSTDTQYFGPGTRLTVL.

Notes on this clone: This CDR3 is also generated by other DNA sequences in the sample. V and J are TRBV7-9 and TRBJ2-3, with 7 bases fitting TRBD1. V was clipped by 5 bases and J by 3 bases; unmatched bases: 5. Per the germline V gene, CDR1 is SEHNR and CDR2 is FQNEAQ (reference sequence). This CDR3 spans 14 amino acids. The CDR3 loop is CASSLGQRTDTQYF. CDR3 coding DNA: TGTGCCAGCAGCCTGGGACAGCGGACAGATACGCAGTATTTT.

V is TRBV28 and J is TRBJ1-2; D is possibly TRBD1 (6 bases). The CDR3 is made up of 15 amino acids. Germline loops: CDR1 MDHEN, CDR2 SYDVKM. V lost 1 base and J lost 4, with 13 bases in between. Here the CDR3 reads CASSLSGQVLYGYTF. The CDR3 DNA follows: TGTGCCAGCAGTTTATCGGGACAAGTACTCTATGGCTACACCTTC.

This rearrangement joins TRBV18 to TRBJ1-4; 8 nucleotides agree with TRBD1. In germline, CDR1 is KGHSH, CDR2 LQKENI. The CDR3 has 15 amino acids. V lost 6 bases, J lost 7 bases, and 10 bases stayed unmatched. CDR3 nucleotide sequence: TGTGCCAGCTCCCCCCCCGGACAGGGCGTTGAAAAACTGTTTTTT. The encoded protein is CASSPPGQGVEKLFF.

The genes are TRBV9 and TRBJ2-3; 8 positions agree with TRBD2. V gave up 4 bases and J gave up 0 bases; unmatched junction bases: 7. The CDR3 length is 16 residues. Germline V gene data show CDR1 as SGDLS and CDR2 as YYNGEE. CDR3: CASSSGTRTSTDTQYF. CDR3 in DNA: TGTGCCAGCAGCTCAGGGACTAGAACTAGCACAGATACGCAGTATTTT.

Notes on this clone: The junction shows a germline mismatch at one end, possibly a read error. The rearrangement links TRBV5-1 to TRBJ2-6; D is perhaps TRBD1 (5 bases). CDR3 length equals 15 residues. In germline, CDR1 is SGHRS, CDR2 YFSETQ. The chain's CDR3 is CASSLDLAGANVLAF. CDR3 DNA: TGCGCCAGCAGCTTGGATTTAGCTGGGGCCAACGTCCTGGCTTTC.